This T cell receptor (beta chain) was identified in a study of T cell changes during pregnancy in multiple sclerosis. Sequenced by immunoSEQ multiplex PCR; TCRdb stores in-frame clones only, minus some. This sample carries approximately 70,000 clones, 92% of them seen once, and the ten largest clones take 2%. This CDR3 contains 17 residues. The V and J ends lost 0 bases and 3 bases, in that order; junction bases with no gene match: 5. Germline CDR1 SGHTS, CDR2 YDEGEE. Sequences were derived from peripheral blood, sampled in the second trimester of pregnancy. The source is a female donor with multiple sclerosis, enrolled in a pregnancy study. This rearrangement joins TRBV5-8 to TRBJ2-1; 11 bases match TRBD2. The CDR3 here is CASSLATSGGHYNEQFF. CDR3 nucleotide sequence: TGTGCCAGCAGCTTGGCCACTAGCGGGGGTCACTACAATGAGCAGTTCTTC.